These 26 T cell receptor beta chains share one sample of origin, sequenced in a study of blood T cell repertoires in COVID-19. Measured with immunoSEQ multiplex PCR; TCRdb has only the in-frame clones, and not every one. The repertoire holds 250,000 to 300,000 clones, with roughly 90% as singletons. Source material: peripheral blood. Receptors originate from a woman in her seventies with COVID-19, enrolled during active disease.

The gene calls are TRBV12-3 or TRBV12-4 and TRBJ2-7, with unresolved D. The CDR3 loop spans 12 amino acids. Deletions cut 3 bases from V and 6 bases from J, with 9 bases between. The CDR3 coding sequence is TGTGCCAGCAGTTTGTCCTGGGCCGAGCAGTACTTC. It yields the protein CASSLSWAEQYF.

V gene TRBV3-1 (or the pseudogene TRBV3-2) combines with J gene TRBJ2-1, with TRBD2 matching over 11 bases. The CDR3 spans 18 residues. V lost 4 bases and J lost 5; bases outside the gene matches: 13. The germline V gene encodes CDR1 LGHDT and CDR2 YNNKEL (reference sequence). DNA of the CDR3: TGTGCCAGCAGCCCAGGACTAGCGGGTTTGGGGTGGGACAATGAGCAGTTCTTC. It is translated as CASSPGLAGLGWDNEQFF.

The CDR3 here is CASSLLAGGLLNTGELFF. CDR3 bases: TGTGCCAGCAGCTTGCTAGCGGGGGGACTATTGAACACCGGGGAGCTGTTTTTT. The chain has TRBV5-6 and TRBJ2-2, with 11 bases aligning to TRBD2. There are 18 residues in the CDR3. Germline CDR1 SGHDT, CDR2 YYEEEE. V dropped 1 base and J dropped 1; count of bases not matched to a gene: 6.

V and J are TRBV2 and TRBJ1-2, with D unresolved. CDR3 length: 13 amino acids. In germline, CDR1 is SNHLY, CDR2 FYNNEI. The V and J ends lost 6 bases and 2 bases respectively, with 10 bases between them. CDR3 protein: CASRQLLNYGYTF. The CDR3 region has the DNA TGTGCCAGCAGACAGCTCCTCAACTATGGCTACACCTTC.

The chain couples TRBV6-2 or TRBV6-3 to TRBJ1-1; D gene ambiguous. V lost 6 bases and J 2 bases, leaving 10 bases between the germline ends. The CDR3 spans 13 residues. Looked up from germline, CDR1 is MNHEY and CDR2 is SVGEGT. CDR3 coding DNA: TGTGCCAGCAGCCGTCCCCTTAACACTGAAGCTTTCTTT. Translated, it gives CASSRPLNTEAFF.

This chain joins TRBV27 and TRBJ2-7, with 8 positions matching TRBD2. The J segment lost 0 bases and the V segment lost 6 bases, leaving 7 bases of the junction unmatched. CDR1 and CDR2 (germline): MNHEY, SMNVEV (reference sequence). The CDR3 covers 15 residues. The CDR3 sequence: CASSQAGDGSYEQYF. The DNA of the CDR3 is TGTGCCAGCAGCCAAGCGGGGGACGGCTCCTACGAGCAGTACTTC.

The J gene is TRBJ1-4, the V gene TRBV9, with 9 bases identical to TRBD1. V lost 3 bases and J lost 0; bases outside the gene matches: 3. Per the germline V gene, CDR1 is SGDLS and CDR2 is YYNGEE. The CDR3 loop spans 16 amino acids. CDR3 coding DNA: TGTGCCAGCAGCGAGAGACAGGGGGCAACTAATGAAAAACTGTTTTTT. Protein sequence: CASSERQGATNEKLFF.

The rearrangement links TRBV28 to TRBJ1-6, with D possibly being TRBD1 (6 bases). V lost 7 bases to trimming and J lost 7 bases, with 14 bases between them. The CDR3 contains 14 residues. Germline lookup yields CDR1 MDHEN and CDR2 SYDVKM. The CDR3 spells CASNIVGQNSPLHF. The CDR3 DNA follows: TGTGCCAGCAATATTGTCGGACAGAATTCACCCCTCCACTTT.

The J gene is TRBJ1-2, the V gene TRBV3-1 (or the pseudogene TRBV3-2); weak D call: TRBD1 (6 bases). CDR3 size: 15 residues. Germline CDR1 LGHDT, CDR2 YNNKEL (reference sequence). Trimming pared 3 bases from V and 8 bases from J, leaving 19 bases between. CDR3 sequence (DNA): TGTGCCAGCAGCCATAATGCTGGGGGGGCGCAAGGCTACACCTTC. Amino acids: CASSHNAGGAQGYTF.

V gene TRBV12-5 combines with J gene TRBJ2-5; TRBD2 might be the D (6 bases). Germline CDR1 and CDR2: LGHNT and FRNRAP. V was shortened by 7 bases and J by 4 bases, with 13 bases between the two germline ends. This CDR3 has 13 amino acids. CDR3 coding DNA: TGTGCTAGTGCGCGCCCCGGGGGAGAGACCCAGTACTTC. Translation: CASARPGGETQYF.

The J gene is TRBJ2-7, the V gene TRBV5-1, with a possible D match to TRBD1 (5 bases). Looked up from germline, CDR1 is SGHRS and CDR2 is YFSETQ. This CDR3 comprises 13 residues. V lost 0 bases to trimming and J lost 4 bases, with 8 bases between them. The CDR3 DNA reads TGCGCCAGCAGCTTGGACAGGATATACGAGCAGTACTTC. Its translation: CASSLDRIYEQYF.

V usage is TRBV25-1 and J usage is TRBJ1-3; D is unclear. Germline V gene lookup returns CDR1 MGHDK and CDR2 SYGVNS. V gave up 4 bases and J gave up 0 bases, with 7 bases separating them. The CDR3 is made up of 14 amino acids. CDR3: CASSVGSSGNTIYF. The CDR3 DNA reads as TGTGCCAGCAGTGTTGGCAGCTCTGGAAACACCATATATTTT.

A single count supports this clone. The CDR3 bases are TGTGCCAGTAGTACGAAACCAGGGACAACAAACTATGGCTACACCTTC. This encodes CASSTKPGTTNYGYTF. This chain connects TRBV19 to TRBJ1-2; a possible D gene is TRBD1 (6 bases). This CDR3 spans 16 amino acids. CDR1 and CDR2 from the germline V gene are LNHDA and SQIVND (reference sequence). V lost 4 bases to trimming and J lost 2 bases, with 17 bases between them.

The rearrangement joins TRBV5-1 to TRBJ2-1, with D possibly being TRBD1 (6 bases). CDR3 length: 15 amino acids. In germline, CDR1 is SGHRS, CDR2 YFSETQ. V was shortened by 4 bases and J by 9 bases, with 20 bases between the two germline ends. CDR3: CASSPGPQGLGEQFF. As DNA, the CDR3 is TGCGCCAGCAGCCCAGGCCCCCAGGGGTTGGGTGAGCAGTTCTTC.

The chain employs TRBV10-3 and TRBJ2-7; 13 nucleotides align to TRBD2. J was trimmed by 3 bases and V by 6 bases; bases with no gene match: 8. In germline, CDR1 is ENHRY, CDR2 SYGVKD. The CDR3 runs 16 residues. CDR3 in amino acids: CAIRGTSGVGSYEQYF. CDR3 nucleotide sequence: TGTGCCATCAGGGGGACTAGCGGGGTTGGGAGCTACGAGCAGTACTTC.

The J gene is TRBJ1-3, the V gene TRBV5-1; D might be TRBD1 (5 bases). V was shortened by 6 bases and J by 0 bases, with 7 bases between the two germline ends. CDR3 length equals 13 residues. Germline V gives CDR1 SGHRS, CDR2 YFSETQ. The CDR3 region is CASTDSSGNTIYF. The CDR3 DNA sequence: TGCGCCAGCACTGACAGCTCTGGAAACACCATATATTTT.

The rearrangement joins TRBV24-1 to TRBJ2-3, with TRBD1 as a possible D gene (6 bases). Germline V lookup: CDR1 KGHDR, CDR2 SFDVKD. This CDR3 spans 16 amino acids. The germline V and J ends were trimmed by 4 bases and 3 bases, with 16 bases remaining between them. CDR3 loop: CATSDPWGPGTDTQYF. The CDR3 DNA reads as TGTGCCACCAGTGACCCCTGGGGGCCCGGGACAGATACGCAGTATTTT.

The CDR3 bases are TGCGCCAGCAGCTTTCTACCTTTCTCCTACAATGAGCAGTTCTTC. Its protein is CASSFLPFSYNEQFF. This rearrangement joins TRBV5-1 to TRBJ2-1; D not resolved. V was pared by 2 bases and J by 0 bases, with 9 bases between. In germline, CDR1 is SGHRS, CDR2 YFSETQ. This CDR3 is built from 15 residues.

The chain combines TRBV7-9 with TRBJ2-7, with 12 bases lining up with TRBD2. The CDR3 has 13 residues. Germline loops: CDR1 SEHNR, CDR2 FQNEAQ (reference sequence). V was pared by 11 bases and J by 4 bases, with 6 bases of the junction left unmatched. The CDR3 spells CAAGLAGIYEQYF. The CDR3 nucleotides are TGTGCCGCGGGACTAGCGGGCATTTACGAGCAGTACTTC.

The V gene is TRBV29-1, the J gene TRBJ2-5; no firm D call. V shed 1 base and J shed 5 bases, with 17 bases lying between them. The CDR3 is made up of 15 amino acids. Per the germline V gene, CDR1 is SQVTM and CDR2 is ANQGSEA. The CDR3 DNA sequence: TGCAGCGTTGAAGTTGTGTACCCCGCGTGGGAGACCCAGTACTTC. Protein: CSVEVVYPAWETQYF.

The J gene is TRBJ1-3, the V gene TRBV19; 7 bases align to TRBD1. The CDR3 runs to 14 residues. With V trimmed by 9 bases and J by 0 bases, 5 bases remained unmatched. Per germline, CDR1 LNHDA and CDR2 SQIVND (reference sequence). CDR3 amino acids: CASRQGGSGNTIYF. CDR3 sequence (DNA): TGTGCCAGCCGCCAGGGGGGCTCTGGAAACACCATATATTTT.

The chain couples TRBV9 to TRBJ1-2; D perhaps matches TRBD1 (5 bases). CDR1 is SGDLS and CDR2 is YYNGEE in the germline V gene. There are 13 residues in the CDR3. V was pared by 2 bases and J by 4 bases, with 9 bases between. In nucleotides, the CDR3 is TGTGCCAGCAGCGTGGACACCTCCTATGGCTACACCTTC. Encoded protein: CASSVDTSYGYTF.

CDR3 sequence (DNA): TGTGCCAGCAGCTTAGGTGGGGGCGCGATCGGCTACGAGCAGTACTTC. Residues: CASSLGGGAIGYEQYF. The chain recombines TRBV7-2 with TRBJ2-7; TRBD1 might be the D (6 bases). The germline V gene has CDR1 SGHTA and CDR2 FQGNSA. V was clipped by 1 base and J by 3 bases, with 16 bases between them. This CDR3 has 16 amino acids.

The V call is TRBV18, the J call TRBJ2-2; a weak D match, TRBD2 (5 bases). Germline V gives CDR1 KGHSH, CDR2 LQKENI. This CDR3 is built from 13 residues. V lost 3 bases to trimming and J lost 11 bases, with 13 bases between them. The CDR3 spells CASSPREKYELFF. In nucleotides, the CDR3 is TGTGCCAGCTCACCTCGGGAAAAGTACGAGCTGTTTTTT.

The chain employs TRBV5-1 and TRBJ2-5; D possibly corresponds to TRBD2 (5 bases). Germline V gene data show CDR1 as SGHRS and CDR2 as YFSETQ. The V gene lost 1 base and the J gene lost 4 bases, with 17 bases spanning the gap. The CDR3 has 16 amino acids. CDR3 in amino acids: CASSLMSGSEGETQYF. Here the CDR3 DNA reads TGCGCCAGCAGCTTGATGAGCGGATCCGAGGGAGAGACCCAGTACTTC.

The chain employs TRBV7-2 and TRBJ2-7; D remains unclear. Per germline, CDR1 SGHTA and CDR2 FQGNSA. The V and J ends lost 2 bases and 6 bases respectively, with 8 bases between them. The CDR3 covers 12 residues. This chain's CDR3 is CASSLYGSEQYF. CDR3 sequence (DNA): TGTGCCAGCAGCTTATACGGGTCCGAGCAGTACTTC. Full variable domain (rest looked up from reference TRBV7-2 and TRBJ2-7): GAGVSQSPSNKVTEKGKDVELRCDPISGHTALYWYRQSLGQGLEFLIYFQGNSAPDKSGLPSDRFSAERTGGSVSTLTIQRTQQEDSAVYLCASSLYGSEQYFGPGTRLTVT.